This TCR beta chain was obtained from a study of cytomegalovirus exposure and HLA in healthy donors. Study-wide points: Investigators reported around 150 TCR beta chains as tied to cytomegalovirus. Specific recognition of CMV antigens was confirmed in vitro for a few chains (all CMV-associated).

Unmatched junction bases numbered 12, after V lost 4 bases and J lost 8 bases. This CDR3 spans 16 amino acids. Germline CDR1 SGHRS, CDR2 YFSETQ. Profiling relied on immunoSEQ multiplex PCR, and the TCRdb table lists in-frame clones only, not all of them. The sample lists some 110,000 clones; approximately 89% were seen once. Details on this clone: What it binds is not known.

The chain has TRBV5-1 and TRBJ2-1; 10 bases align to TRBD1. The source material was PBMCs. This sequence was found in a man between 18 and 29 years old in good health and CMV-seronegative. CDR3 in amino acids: CASSQEGQGIMDEQFF. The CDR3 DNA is TGCGCCAGCAGCCAAGAGGGACAGGGGATTATGGATGAGCAGTTCTTC.